This T cell receptor beta chain derives from a study of human T cells and chemical hapten exposure. In the study overall: DPC at 2% was the sensitizing agent, placed on 2 cm by 2 cm of upper inner arm skin.

Notes on the study in general: Higher patch test scores went with higher counts of PT1 expanded TCRs. Expanded TCRs grouped into significantly more large CDR3 similarity clusters than controls produced.

In the case of this clonotype: Antigen: not known.

Germline CDR1 is SNHLY and CDR2 is FYNNEI. Trimming took off 9 bases at V and 6 bases at J, with 12 bases between the two ends. This CDR3 has 11 amino acids. The time point was: patch test 1, 2 weeks after DPC sensitization. The treatment: therapeutic diphenylcyclopropenone sensitization with weekly scalp DPC. From the RACE reads, TCRdb called clonotypes with MiXCR, one entry per CDR3 protein. The data contain 150,000 to 200,000 distinct CDR3 sequences, more than 14% of them seen just once; the ten biggest clones take up approximately 1.5%. The TCR was taken from a woman between 25 and 40 years old with alopecia areata. Some clones in this sample may be carry-over from other donors' samples. J is TRBJ2-7 and V is TRBV2, with D unclear. Specimen: whole blood, collected in connection with sensitization to the hapten diphenylcyclopropenone (DPC). The CDR3: CASSVIAEQYF. The CDR3 DNA sequence: TGTGCCAGTTCGGTCATAGCCGAGCAGTACTTC.